This T cell receptor beta chain appears in the sequencing data of a study of vaccination and CD4 T cells after COVID-19. Study background: Post-vaccination samples were procured at a median of around 79 days following dose two (range 14 to 241).

The germline V gene has CDR1 MNHEY and CDR2 SVGEGT. The CDR3 is 16 residues long. J lost 2 bases, V lost 6 bases, and 9 bases had no gene match. Study-level results: Recorded median SARS-CoV-2-reactive clonotype numbers increased from around 21 to 38 without reaching significance.

Treatment reported: approximately nine-day PBMC culture with coronavirus spike peptide pools or control peptides (ViraFEST assay). The Oncomine TCR Beta short-read assay was applied to DNA of cultured CD4+ T cells. A single record per CDR3 protein comes from TCRdb applying MiXCR to the PCR reads. The table lists 15,000 to 20,000 distinct CDR3 sequences, around 66% of them singletons. As concerns this clonotype: What it binds is not known.

Sequenced: CD4+ T cells from blood, cultured in vitro. This TCR was recovered from a human donor who had recovered from COVID-19. The V gene is TRBV6-2 or TRBV6-3, the J gene TRBJ2-1, with TRBD2 matching over 8 bases. CDR3 nucleotide sequence: TGTGCCAGCAGAGCACCGGGACTAGTGGCCTACAATGAGCAGTTCTTC. Its translation: CASRAPGLVAYNEQFF.